This TCR beta chain was sequenced during a study of cytomegalovirus exposure and HLA in healthy donors. Vbeta (60) and Jbeta (13) primers were used in the PCR. Assay used: immunoSEQ multiplex PCR; TCRdb lists only in-frame clones, some missing. The table shows 98,000 or so clones, with approximately 80% occurring only once. The germline gives CDR1 LGHNA, CDR2 YNFKEQ. The CDR3 contains 17 residues. The J segment lost 2 bases and the V segment lost 4 bases, leaving 4 bases of the junction unmatched. The sequencing input was PBMCs. V gene TRBV4-2 combines with J gene TRBJ2-3; 15 nucleotides line up with TRBD2. This TCR came from a man in his 60s in good health and CMV-seropositive. CDR3 sequence reads: CASSPRTSGGATDTQYF. In DNA form, the CDR3 reads TGTGCCAGCAGCCCCCGGACTAGCGGGGGGGCCACAGATACGCAGTATTTT.